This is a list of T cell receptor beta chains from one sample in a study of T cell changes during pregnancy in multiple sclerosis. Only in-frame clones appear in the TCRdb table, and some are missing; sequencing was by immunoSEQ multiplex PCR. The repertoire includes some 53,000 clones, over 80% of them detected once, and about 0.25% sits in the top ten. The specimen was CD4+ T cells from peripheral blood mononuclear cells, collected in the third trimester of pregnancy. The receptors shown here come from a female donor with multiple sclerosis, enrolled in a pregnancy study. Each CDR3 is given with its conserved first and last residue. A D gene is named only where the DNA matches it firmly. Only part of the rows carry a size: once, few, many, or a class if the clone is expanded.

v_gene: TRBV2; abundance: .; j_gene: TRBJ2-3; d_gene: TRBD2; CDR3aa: CASRGTSGGLSTDTQYF; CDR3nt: TGTGCCAGCAGGGGGACTAGCGGGGGCCTTAGCACAGATACGCAGTATTTT
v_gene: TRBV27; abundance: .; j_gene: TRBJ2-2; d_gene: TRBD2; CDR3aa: CASRGLALTGELFF; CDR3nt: TGTGCCAGCAGGGGACTAGCGCTCACCGGGGAGCTGTTTTTT
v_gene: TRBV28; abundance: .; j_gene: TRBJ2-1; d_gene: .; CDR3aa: CASNPTGRSYNEQFF; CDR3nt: TGTGCCAGCAACCCGACAGGTCGCTCCTACAATGAGCAGTTCTTC
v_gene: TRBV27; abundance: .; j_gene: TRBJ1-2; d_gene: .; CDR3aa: CASRSYLGGGGNYGYTF; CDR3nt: TGTGCCAGCAGATCTTATTTAGGCGGGGGGGGGAACTATGGCTACACCTTC
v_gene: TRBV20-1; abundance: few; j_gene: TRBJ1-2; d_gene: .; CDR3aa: CSARPGVGYTF; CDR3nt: TGCAGTGCTAGACCCGGGGTTGGCTACACCTTC
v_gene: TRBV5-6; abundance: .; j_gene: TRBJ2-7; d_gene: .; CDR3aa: CASSRKYRESYEQYF; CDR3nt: TGTGCCAGCAGCCGCAAGTACAGGGAATCCTACGAGCAGTACTTC
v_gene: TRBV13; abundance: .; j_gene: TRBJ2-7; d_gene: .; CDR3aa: CASSFGSSYEQYF; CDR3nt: TGTGCCAGCAGCTTCGGGAGCTCCTACGAGCAGTACTTC
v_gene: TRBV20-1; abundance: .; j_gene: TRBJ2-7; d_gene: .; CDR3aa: CSASSSYEQYF; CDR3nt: TGCAGTGCTTCTAGCTCCTACGAGCAGTACTTC
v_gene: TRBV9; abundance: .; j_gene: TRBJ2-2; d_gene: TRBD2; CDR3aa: CASSVDRNRGGIGELFF; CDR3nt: TGTGCCAGCAGCGTAGACCGAAACCGGGGGGGCATCGGGGAGCTGTTTTTT
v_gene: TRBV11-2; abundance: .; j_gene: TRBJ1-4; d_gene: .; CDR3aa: CASSLRVGGEKLFF; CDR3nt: TGTGCCAGCAGCCTCAGGGTGGGAGGTGAAAAACTGTTTTTT
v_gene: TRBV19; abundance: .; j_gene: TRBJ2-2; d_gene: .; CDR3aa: CASSPLTGPSNTGELFF; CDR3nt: TGTGCCAGTAGCCCCCTGACAGGTCCTTCGAACACCGGGGAGCTGTTTTTT
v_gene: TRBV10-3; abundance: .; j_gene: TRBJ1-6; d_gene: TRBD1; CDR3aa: CAIRGGQENSPLHF; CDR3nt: TGTGCCATCAGGGGGGGACAGGAGAATTCACCCCTCCACTTT
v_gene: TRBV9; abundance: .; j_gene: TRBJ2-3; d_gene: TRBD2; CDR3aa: CASSVGGSGGFTDTQYF; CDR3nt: TGTGCCAGCAGCGTAGGAGGAAGCGGGGGATTCACAGATACGCAGTATTTT
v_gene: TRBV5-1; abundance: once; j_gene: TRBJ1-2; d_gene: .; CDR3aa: CASSQIQGAGYTF; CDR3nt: TGCGCCAGCAGCCAGATACAAGGGGCCGGCTACACCTTC
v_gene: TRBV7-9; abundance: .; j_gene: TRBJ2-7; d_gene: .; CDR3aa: CASTKRGSSTSYEQYF; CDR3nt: TGTGCCAGCACCAAAAGGGGGTCTAGTACCTCCTACGAGCAGTACTTC
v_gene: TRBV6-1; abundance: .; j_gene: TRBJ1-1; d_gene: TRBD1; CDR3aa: CASSGQGAFMNTEAFF; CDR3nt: TGTGCCAGCAGTGGGCAGGGGGCGTTTATGAACACTGAAGCTTTCTTT
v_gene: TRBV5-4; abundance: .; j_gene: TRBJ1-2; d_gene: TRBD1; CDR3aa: CASSLTDRGYTF; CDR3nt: TGTGCCAGCAGCTTGACGGACAGGGGCTACACCTTC
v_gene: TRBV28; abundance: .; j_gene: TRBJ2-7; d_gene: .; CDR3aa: CASSLYAGGPVEQYF; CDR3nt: TGTGCCAGCAGTTTATATGCGGGTGGCCCGGTCGAGCAGTACTTC
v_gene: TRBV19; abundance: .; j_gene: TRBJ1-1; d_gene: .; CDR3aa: CASRTDYTEAFF; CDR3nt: TGTGCCAGTAGGACCGACTACACTGAAGCTTTCTTT
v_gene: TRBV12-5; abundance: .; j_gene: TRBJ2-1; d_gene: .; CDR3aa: CASAVFENEQFF; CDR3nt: TGTGCTAGTGCCGTTTTCGAGAATGAGCAGTTCTTC
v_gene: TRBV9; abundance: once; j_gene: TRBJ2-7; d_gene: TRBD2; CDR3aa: CASSVGTSGYEQYF; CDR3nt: TGTGCCAGCAGCGTAGGGACTAGCGGCTACGAGCAGTACTTC
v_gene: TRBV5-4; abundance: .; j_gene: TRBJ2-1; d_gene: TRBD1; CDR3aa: CASSPFRTGTSNEQFF; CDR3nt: TGTGCCAGCAGTCCTTTCCGGACAGGGACCTCCAATGAGCAGTTCTTC
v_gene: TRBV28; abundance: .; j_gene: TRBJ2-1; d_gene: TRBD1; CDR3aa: CASSLQGLGNEQFF; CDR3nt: TGTGCCAGCAGCTTACAGGGGTTAGGCAATGAGCAGTTCTTC
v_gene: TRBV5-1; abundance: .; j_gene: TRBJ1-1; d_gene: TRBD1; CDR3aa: CASFTGVNTEAFF; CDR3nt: TGCGCCAGCTTTACAGGGGTGAACACTGAAGCTTTCTTT
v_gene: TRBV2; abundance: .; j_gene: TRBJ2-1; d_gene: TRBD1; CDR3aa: CAISGDRGFYNEQFF; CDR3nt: TGTGCCATAAGCGGAGACAGGGGGTTCTACAATGAGCAGTTCTTC
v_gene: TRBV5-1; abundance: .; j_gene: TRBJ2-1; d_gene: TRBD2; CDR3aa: CASSSTTSGGVEQFF; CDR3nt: TGCGCCAGCAGCTCGACGACTAGCGGGGGTGTTGAGCAGTTCTTC
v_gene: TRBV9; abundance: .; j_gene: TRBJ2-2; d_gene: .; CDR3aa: CASSVAGAPANTGELFF; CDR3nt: TGTGCCAGCAGCGTAGCTGGGGCACCCGCGAACACCGGGGAGCTGTTTTTT
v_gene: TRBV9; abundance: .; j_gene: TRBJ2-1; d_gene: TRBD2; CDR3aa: CASSLSGSSYNEQFF; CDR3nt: TGTGCCAGCAGCCTAAGCGGGAGCTCCTACAATGAGCAGTTCTTC
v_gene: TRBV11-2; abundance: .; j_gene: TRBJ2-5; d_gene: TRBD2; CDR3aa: CASSLPSGRQETQYF; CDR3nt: TGTGCCAGCAGCTTACCTAGCGGGAGACAAGAGACCCAGTACTTC
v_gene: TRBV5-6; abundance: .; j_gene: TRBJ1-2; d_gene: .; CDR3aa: CASSLVQDYGYTF; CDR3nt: TGTGCCAGCAGCTTGGTACAGGACTATGGCTACACCTTC
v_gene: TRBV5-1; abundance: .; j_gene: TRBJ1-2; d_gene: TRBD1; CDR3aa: CASRTGQGGYGYTF; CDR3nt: TGCGCCAGCAGAACTGGACAGGGAGGCTATGGCTACACCTTC
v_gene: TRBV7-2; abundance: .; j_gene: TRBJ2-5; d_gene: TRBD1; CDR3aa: CASSQGAVGYQETQYF; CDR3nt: TGTGCCAGCAGCCAGGGGGCGGTGGGGTACCAAGAGACCCAGTACTTC
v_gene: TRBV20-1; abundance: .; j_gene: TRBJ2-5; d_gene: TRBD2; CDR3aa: CRPGGQETQYF; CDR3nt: TGCAGACCCGGGGGGCAAGAGACCCAGTACTTC
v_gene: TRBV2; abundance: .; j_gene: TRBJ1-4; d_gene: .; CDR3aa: CASSEDQAPNEKLFF; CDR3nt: TGTGCCAGCAGTGAAGACCAGGCGCCTAATGAAAAACTGTTTTTT
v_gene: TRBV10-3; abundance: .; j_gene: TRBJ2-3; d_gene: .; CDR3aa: CAIRDSSTDTQYF; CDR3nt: TGTGCCATCCGGGACTCAAGCACAGATACGCAGTATTTT
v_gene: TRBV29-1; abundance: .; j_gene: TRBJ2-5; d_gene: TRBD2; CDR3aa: CSGVAGGWETQYF; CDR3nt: TGCAGCGGGGTAGCGGGGGGTTGGGAGACCCAGTACTTC
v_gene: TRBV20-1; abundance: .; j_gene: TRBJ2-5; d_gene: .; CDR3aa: CSARAEETQYF; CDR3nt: TGCAGTGCTAGGGCAGAAGAGACCCAGTACTTC
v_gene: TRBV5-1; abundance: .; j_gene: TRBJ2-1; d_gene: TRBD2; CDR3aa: CASSFDRTSGGDEQFF; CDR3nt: TGCGCCAGCAGCTTCGATAGGACTAGCGGAGGAGATGAGCAGTTCTTC
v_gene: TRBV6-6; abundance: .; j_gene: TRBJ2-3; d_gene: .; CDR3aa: CASTDSTDTQYF; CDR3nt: TGTGCCAGCACGGACTCCACAGATACGCAGTATTTT
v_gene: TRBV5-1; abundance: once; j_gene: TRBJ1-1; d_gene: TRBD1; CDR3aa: CASSLGTGRDTEAFF; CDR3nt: TGCGCCAGCAGCTTGGGGACAGGGAGAGACACTGAAGCTTTCTTT
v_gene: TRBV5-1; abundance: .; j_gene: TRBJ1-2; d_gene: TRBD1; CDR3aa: CASSLWGTVNGYTF; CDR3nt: TGCGCCAGCAGCTTGTGGGGGACAGTAAATGGCTACACCTTC
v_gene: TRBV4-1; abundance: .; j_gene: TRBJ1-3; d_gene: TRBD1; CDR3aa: CASSQVGTGRNTIYF; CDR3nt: TGCGCCAGCAGCCAAGTTGGGACAGGGAGAAACACCATATATTTT
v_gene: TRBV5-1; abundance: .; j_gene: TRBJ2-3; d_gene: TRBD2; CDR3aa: CASSLGSGSGNTQYF; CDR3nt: TGCGCCAGCAGCTTGGGTAGCGGGAGTGGAAATACGCAGTATTTT
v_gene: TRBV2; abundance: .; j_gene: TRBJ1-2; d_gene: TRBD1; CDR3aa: CASSGRGDRGQYGYTF; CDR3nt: TGTGCCAGCAGTGGGCGAGGGGACAGGGGGCAGTATGGCTACACCTTC
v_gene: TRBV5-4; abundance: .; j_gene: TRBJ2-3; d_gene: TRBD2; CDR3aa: CASSSGLAGGGTDTQYF; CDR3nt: TGTGCCAGCAGCTCGGGACTAGCGGGGGGGGGCACAGATACGCAGTATTTT
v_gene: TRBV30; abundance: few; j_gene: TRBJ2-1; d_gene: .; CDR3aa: CAWSVQEGRHEQFF; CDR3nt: TGTGCCTGGAGTGTACAGGAAGGGAGGCATGAGCAGTTCTTC